The 18 T cell receptor beta chains in this list originate from one sample, sequenced in a study of HIV-infected patients and healthy controls. Approximately 510 ng RNA was reverse transcribed with alpha and beta constant-region primers. Separate chain-specific third strand synthesis with multiplexing indices produced the alpha and beta libraries. TCRdb re-called the 5' RACE reads with MiXCR, one entry per CDR3 protein. The sample yields about 12,000 distinct CDR3 sequences, under 6.5% seen once. All unsorted peripheral T cells were captured because whole blood was used without fractionation. Sequencing was carried out using blood. The source is an adult in good health.

This clonotype has a count of ten or more. This chain connects TRBV12-3 or TRBV12-4 to TRBJ1-2, with D perhaps TRBD1 (5 bases). The length of the CDR3 is 13 residues. With 6 bases removed from V and 4 bases from J, the gap between germline ends came to 12 bases. The CDR3: CASRSDTTYGYTF. DNA for the CDR3: TGTGCCAGCAGGTCGGACACCACCTATGGCTACACCTTC.

This clonotype has at least ten counts. The chain couples TRBV18 to TRBJ1-1; D uncertain. This CDR3 comprises 14 residues. In germline, CDR1 is KGHSH, CDR2 LQKENI. V was shortened by 2 bases and J by 0 bases, with 7 bases between the two germline ends. CDR3 protein: CASSPLTVNTEAFF. CDR3 in DNA: TGTGCCAGCTCACCATTAACGGTGAACACTGAAGCTTTCTTT.

In its sample, this clonotype was seen many times. The chain couples TRBV5-1 to TRBJ2-1; TRBD2 aligns across 11 bases. The CDR3 is 15 amino acids. Germline V CDR1 and CDR2: SGHRS, YFSETQ. V shed 5 bases and J 4 bases; nucleotides not matched to a gene: 5. The CDR3 DNA reads as TGCGCCAGCAGGCTACTAGCGGGGGCATACAATGAGCAGTTCTTC. This gives the protein CASRLLAGAYNEQFF.

This clonotype was seen many times. This sequence joins TRBV10-1 and TRBJ2-5, with D possibly TRBD1 on 5 matching bases. CDR3 size: 14 residues. The ends were cut back, 3 bases at V and 2 bases at J, with 10 bases in the middle. In germline, CDR1 is WNHNN, CDR2 SYGVQD (reference sequence). The CDR3 loop is CASSDLSGQETQYF. The DNA for the CDR3 is TGCGCCAGCAGTGATTTGTCAGGGCAAGAGACCCAGTACTTC.

This clonotype was found many times. CDR3 nucleotide sequence: TGTGCCAGCGCCGGGGGGTACGAGCAGTACTTC. The encoded protein is CASAGGYEQYF. This chain joins TRBV5-6 and TRBJ2-7, with TRBD2 identical over 7 bases. Germline loops: CDR1 SGHDT, CDR2 YYEEEE. The CDR3 totals 11 residues. The ends lost 7 bases at V and 4 bases at J; junction bases unmatched: 2.

The sample holds many counts of this clonotype. The chain uses TRBV12-3 or TRBV12-4 and TRBJ2-3; D might be TRBD1 (5 bases). The ends were cut back, 0 bases at V and 0 bases at J, with 10 bases in the middle. There are 16 residues in the CDR3. This CDR3 is CASSLAAGPSTDTQYF. As DNA, the CDR3 is TGTGCCAGCAGTTTAGCAGCAGGGCCTAGCACAGATACGCAGTATTTT.

This clonotype was observed at least ten times. The V call is TRBV5-4, the J call TRBJ2-1, with 7 bases lining up with TRBD2. The CDR3 is made up of 16 amino acids. Trimming at V came to 4 bases and at J to 5 bases, leaving 12 bases not matched to a gene. The germline CDR1 and CDR2 sequences are SGHNT and YYREEE (reference sequence). The CDR3 coding sequence is TGTGCCAGCAGCGTTTACCGGGACTACCTTAACAATGAGCAGTTCTTC. Its translation is CASSVYRDYLNNEQFF.

By proportion, this clonotype is medium-sized. The genes are TRBV10-3 and TRBJ2-5; D uncertain. Germline CDR1 is ENHRY and CDR2 is SYGVKD. This CDR3 region has 13 residues. The V end lost 0 bases, the J end lost 5 bases, and 7 bases lay between the germline ends. The CDR3 reads CAISESGRETQYF. CDR3 sequence (DNA): TGTGCCATCAGTGAGTCCGGGCGGGAGACCCAGTACTTC.

This clonotype was recorded many times. This chain links TRBV20-1 with TRBJ1-1; D perhaps matches TRBD1 (6 bases). The germline gives CDR1 DFQATT, CDR2 SNEGSKA (reference sequence). Trimming removed 0 bases from V and 5 bases from J, with 16 bases in between. The CDR3 contains 15 residues. The CDR3 sequence is CSARDPGRGGTEAFF. CDR3 nucleotides: TGCAGTGCTAGAGATCCGGGCAGGGGCGGAACTGAAGCTTTCTTT.

This clonotype was recorded at least ten times. The CDR3 sequence: CASSPAFIGSYGYTF. Here the CDR3 DNA reads TGTGCCAGCAGCCCCGCCTTCATAGGGAGCTATGGCTACACCTTC. The chain carries TRBV3-1 and TRBJ1-2; D gene ambiguous. Trimming pared 4 bases from V and 4 bases from J, leaving 16 bases between. The CDR3 loop spans 15 amino acids. Germline V gives CDR1 LGHDT, CDR2 YNNKEL (reference sequence). The whole variable domain, remainder taken from reference TRBV3-1 and TRBJ1-2, is DTAVSQTPKYLVTQMGNDKSIKCEQNLGHDTMYWYKQDSKKFLKIMFSYNNKELIINETVPNRFSPKSPDKAHLNLHINSLELGDSAVYFCASSPAFIGSYGYTFGSGTRLTVV.

By frequency in the sample, this clonotype is medium-sized (0.01 to 0.1%). The chain uses TRBV5-1 and TRBJ1-2; D uncertain. Trimming shortened V by 0 bases and J by 1 base, and 7 bases separated the two germline ends. This CDR3 contains 14 residues. CDR1 is SGHRS and CDR2 is YFSETQ in the germline V gene. CDR3 sequence reads: CASSLEGSNYGYTF. CDR3 nucleotides: TGCGCCAGCAGCTTGGAGGGCAGTAACTATGGCTACACCTTC.

This clonotype has ten or more counts. This chain uses TRBV20-1 with TRBJ2-3; 7 bases are shared with TRBD2. This CDR3 comprises 16 residues. The V gene's germline CDR1 is DFQATT and CDR2 SNEGSKA (reference sequence). V lost 3 bases and J lost 0; bases outside the gene matches: 9. The CDR3 loop reads CSASSGTTTSTDTQYF. The CDR3 DNA reads TGCAGTGCTAGCTCCGGGACTACCACTAGCACAGATACGCAGTATTTT.

Judged by abundance, this clonotype is medium-sized. The chain has TRBV4-2 and TRBJ2-6; weak D call: TRBD1 (7 bases). Germline CDR1 LGHNA, CDR2 YNFKEQ. Trimming left V 4 bases short and J 0 bases short, with 13 bases between. CDR3 size: 17 residues. This chain's CDR3 is CASSRGDSSSGANVLTF. The CDR3 nucleotides are TGTGCCAGCAGCCGCGGGGACAGCTCCTCTGGGGCCAACGTCCTGACTTTC.

The table lists this clonotype with many counts. The chain uses TRBV20-1 and TRBJ2-5; 13 bases are shared with TRBD2. Trimming cost V 1 base and J 2 bases; bases outside gene matches: 4. The CDR3 runs 16 residues. The germline V gene has CDR1 DFQATT and CDR2 SNEGSKA (reference sequence). The CDR3 sequence is CSARGTSGGLQETQYF. Here the CDR3 DNA reads TGCAGTGCTAGAGGGACTAGCGGGGGCCTACAAGAGACCCAGTACTTC.

The chain has TRBV19 and TRBJ1-2; D not resolved. The CDR3 consists of 15 residues. The germline V and J ends were trimmed by 7 bases and 4 bases, with 19 bases remaining between them. Looked up from germline, CDR1 is LNHDA and CDR2 is SQIVND (reference sequence). The CDR3 is CASTPDRLLTYGYTF. The CDR3 DNA reads TGTGCCAGTACTCCGGACCGCCTTCTGACCTATGGCTACACCTTC.

Ten or more counts support this clonotype. The chain is built from TRBV19 and TRBJ2-1; D may be TRBD1 (6 bases). Per the germline V gene, CDR1 is LNHDA and CDR2 is SQIVND (reference sequence). Trimming removed 5 bases from V and 11 bases from J, with 34 bases in between. This CDR3 is 19 amino acids long. CDR3 loop: CASSPRTVRTLISTPKQFF. For the CDR3, the DNA is TGTGCCAGTAGTCCCCGGACAGTGCGGACCCTTATCAGTACTCCCAAGCAGTTCTTC.

By share, this clonotype counts as medium-sized. The V and J genes are TRBV2 and TRBJ2-5, with 11 bases fitting TRBD2. This CDR3 spans 18 amino acids. Germline-derived CDR1 and CDR2 are SNHLY and FYNNEI. V lost 7 bases to trimming and J lost 2 bases; unmatched junction nucleotides: 15. Written as DNA, the CDR3 is TGTGCCAGCAAGAAAGGCGTAGCCGGGACTAGCGGACAAGAGACCCAGTACTTC. This translates into CASKKGVAGTSGQETQYF.

The sample holds many counts of this clonotype. The V and J genes are TRBV11-2 and TRBJ2-1, with 10 bases lining up with TRBD2. The CDR3 spans 18 residues. Germline CDR1 is SGHAT and CDR2 is FQNNGV. Trimming removed 1 base from V and 0 bases from J; junction bases left unmatched: 6. The CDR3 here is CASSLVLAGPTSYNEQFF. CDR3 coding DNA: TGTGCCAGCAGCTTAGTACTAGCGGGGCCCACCTCCTACAATGAGCAGTTCTTC.